Sequencing of this T cell receptor beta chain was carried out in a study of cytomegalovirus exposure and HLA in healthy donors. For the study at large: Clustering assigned about 76% of the approximately 400 genotyped donors to the Caucasian-associated ancestry cluster.

On this clone: Its matching antigen is unknown.

CDR3 length equals 14 residues. Trimming left V 1 base short and J 2 bases short, with 9 bases between. Germline V gives CDR1 SGHVS, CDR2 FNYEAQ. The PCR used 60 Vbeta and 13 Jbeta primers. As processed by the authors: About 9.9 million of the 60 million to 80 million unique TCR beta chains counted in a later analysis were shared. Here immunoSEQ multiplex PCR was the method, and the copy in TCRdb shows in-frame clones only, minus some. V, J and clone size were drawn from that table, and D and trimming were deduced from the DNA. Of about 73,000 clones in the sample, 65% to 80% are singletons; the top ten hold under 15%. Whole-study results and caveats: Specificity for CMV antigens was confirmed in vitro for a few of the CMV-associated chains. Most CMV-associated TCR beta chains were later found to appear HLA-restricted.

The V gene is TRBV7-6, the J gene TRBJ2-7, with unresolved D. The sample comprised PBMCs. This TCR was recovered from a man aged 70 or older in good health and CMV-seronegative. The CDR3 DNA is TGTGCCAGCAGCTTAGATTCAGCGCCCTACGAGCAGTACTTC. It codes for CASSLDSAPYEQYF.